The next 6 T cell receptor beta chains were all read from a single sample in a study of T cells and copy number aberrations in small-cell lung cancer (dated by TCRdb to the early 2020s). The method behind the library was the immunoSEQ multiplex PCR assay. TCRdb's version of the immuneACCESS table is confined to in-frame rearrangements and falls short of the full clone set. An unresolved V gene accounts for under half of the shortfall where checked; the remainder is of unknown origin. For this sample there are several thousand clones; more than 70% appear just once. The ten most abundant clones make up 8.5% to 9% of the sample. Sequencing was carried out using tumor tissue. The receptors were sampled from a man aged 50 to 60 with small cell lung cancer.

V usage is TRBV10-2 and J usage is TRBJ2-4, with D perhaps TRBD1 or TRBD2 (5 bases each). This CDR3 has 17 amino acids. V was clipped by 4 bases and J by 4 bases, with 20 bases between them. The germline V gene has CDR1 WSHSY and CDR2 SAAADI. CDR3 bases: TGCGCCAGCAGTGTATCAGGGTACGGGATGGGGAAAAACATTCAGTACTTC. Translated, it gives CASSVSGYGMGKNIQYF.

This chain joins TRBV6-1 and TRBJ2-5; TRBD1 or TRBD2 may be the D gene (5 bases each). CDR3 length equals 14 residues. Trimming shortened V by 4 bases and J by 5 bases, and 14 bases separated the two germline ends. Germline lookup yields CDR1 MNHNS and CDR2 SASEGT. For the CDR3, the DNA is TGTGCCAGCAGTGTGTTGGGGGTCGGGGAGACCCAGTACTTC. It codes for CASSVLGVGETQYF.

This clone is large within its sample. The chain links TRBV28 to TRBJ2-7, with D hard to call. V shed 3 bases and J shed 6 bases, with 6 bases lying between them. The CDR3 is 11 amino acids. Germline-derived CDR1 and CDR2 are MDHEN and SYDVKM. CDR3 in DNA: TGTGCCAGCAGTTTTTTCTCCGAGCAGTACTTC. Residues: CASSFFSEQYF.

The chain combines TRBV27 with TRBJ1-4; unclear D gene. Germline V gene data show CDR1 as MNHEY and CDR2 as SMNVEV (reference sequence). This CDR3 contains 14 residues. Between the trimmed V and J ends, which lost 2 bases and 8 bases, there was a span of 12 bases. CDR3: CASSLRAVGEKLFF. In nucleotides, the CDR3 is TGTGCCAGCAGTTTACGGGCAGTCGGCGAAAAACTGTTTTTT.

This clone is judged medium-sized. The DNA for the CDR3 is TGTGCCAGCAGCTCGGGACTCCCGGGGGATGGCTACACCTTC. This codes for CASSSGLPGDGYTF. The rearrangement uses TRBV5-4 and TRBJ1-2, with TRBD1 as a possible D gene (5 bases). The V gene lost 3 bases and the J gene lost 6 bases, with 15 bases spanning the gap. The germline V gene has CDR1 SGHNT and CDR2 YYREEE (reference sequence). This CDR3 is 14 amino acids long.

This clone was found once. The chain joins TRBV4-1 to TRBJ2-1; 9 nucleotides agree with TRBD1. Germline assignment: CDR1 MGHRA and CDR2 YSYEKL. Losses at the gene ends were 3 bases for V and 7 bases for J; bases not matched to a gene: 4. There are 14 residues in the CDR3. CDR3 loop: CASSQPGTGNEQFF. The CDR3 coding sequence is TGCGCCAGCAGCCAGCCAGGGACAGGGAATGAGCAGTTCTTC.